The clone carrying this T cell receptor (beta chain) has just a few counts. Its cognate antigen is unknown. This entry is derived from a study of cytomegalovirus exposure and HLA in healthy donors. General observations from the study: Most CMV-associated TCR beta chains were later found to appear HLA-restricted. The analysis excluded some indistinguishable V segments, including TRBV6-2 and TRBV6-3. There were some public TCRs occurring in many donors, but most TCR sequences were rare. TCR beta chains numbering under 200 were designated cytomegalovirus-associated.

CDR1 is MDHEN and CDR2 is SYDVKM in the germline V gene. The V gene lost 6 bases and the J gene lost 2 bases, with 17 bases spanning the gap. The CDR3 covers 15 residues. It was with 60 Vbeta and 13 Jbeta primers that the PCR ran. This table comes from immunoSEQ multiplex PCR, and its TCRdb copy is limited to in-frame clones, with some not included. The table shows 70,000 to 95,000 clones, with around 62% occurring only once. The gene calls are TRBV28 and TRBJ2-7; possible D gene TRBD1, 8 bases. The sample comprised PBMCs. This clonotype was obtained from a woman between 25 and 40 years old in good health and CMV-seropositive. CDR3 nucleotide sequence: TGTGCCAGCAGCCAAACAGGGGGGGGAACCTACGAGCAGTACTTC. Its translation: CASSQTGGGTYEQYF.